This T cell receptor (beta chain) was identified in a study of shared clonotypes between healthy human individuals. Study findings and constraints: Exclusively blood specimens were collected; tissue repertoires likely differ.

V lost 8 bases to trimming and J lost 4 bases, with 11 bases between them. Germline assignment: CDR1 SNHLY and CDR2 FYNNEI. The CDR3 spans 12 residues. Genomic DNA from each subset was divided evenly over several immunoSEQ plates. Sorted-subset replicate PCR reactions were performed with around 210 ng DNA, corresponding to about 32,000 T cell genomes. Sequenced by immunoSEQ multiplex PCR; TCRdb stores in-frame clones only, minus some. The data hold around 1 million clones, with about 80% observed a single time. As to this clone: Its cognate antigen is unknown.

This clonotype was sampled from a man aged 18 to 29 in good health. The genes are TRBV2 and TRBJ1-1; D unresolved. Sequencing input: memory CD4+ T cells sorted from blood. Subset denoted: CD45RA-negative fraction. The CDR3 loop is CASSEVVTEAFF. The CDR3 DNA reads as TGTGCCAGCTCCGAGGTCGTCACTGAAGCTTTCTTT.